Below are 20 T cell receptor beta chains sequenced from a single sample in a study of blood T cell repertoires in COVID-19. Method: immunoSEQ multiplex PCR; TCRdb's copy keeps in-frame clones and lacks some. The data show about 120,000 clones, with around 83% seen just once and 5.9% held by the top ten. Sequenced: peripheral blood. These receptors all stem from a man older than 75 with active or convalescent COVID-19.

The chain is built from TRBV18 and TRBJ2-3; D unresolved. The length of the CDR3 is 13 residues. Germline-derived CDR1 and CDR2 are KGHSH and LQKENI. Trimming took off 2 bases at V and 4 bases at J, with 7 bases between the two ends. The CDR3 coding sequence is TGTGCCAGCTCACCAAACACCGCAGATACGCAGTATTTT. This translates into CASSPNTADTQYF.

The V gene is TRBV28, the J gene TRBJ1-1, with TRBD1 as a possible D gene (6 bases). This CDR3 has 11 residues. Between the trimmed V and J ends, which lost 11 bases and 6 bases, there was a span of 13 bases. Per the germline V gene, CDR1 is MDHEN and CDR2 is SYDVKM. The CDR3 sequence is CASRGGPEAFF. The CDR3 coding sequence is TGTGCCTCCCGTGGGGGCCCTGAAGCTTTCTTT.

V usage is TRBV4-1 and J usage is TRBJ2-1, with a possible D match to TRBD2 (6 bases). Trimming pared 1 base from V and 4 bases from J, leaving 17 bases between. The germline V gene has CDR1 MGHRA and CDR2 YSYEKL. CDR3 size: 17 residues. The CDR3 is CASSQGGASDPYNEQFF. The CDR3 nucleotides are TGCGCCAGCAGCCAAGGAGGGGCTAGCGACCCTTACAATGAGCAGTTCTTC.

J is TRBJ2-5 and V is TRBV14; TRBD1 agrees at 8 bases. CDR1 and CDR2 (germline): SGHDN, FVKESK. The CDR3 is made up of 15 amino acids. V dropped 4 bases and J dropped 1; count of bases not matched to a gene: 5. The CDR3 region has the DNA TGTGCCAGCAGCCCGTGGACAGGGATCCAAGAGACCCAGTACTTC. It codes for CASSPWTGIQETQYF.

This clone was seen only a few times. The V and J genes are TRBV6-2 or TRBV6-3 and TRBJ2-7, with D possibly TRBD2 on 6 matching bases. The CDR3 has 14 residues. Trimming took off 2 bases at V and 0 bases at J, with 8 bases between the two ends. Per the germline V gene, CDR1 is MNHEY and CDR2 is SVGEGT. The CDR3 sequence: CASSYPDYSYEQYF. In DNA form, the CDR3 reads TGTGCCAGCAGTTACCCGGACTACTCCTACGAGCAGTACTTC.

The chain links TRBV30 to TRBJ1-1; a possible D gene is TRBD1 (6 bases). The V end was cut by 2 bases, the J end by 6 bases, with 10 bases between. CDR3 length: 12 residues. Germline loops: CDR1 GTSNPN, CDR2 SVGIG (reference sequence). The CDR3 DNA reads as TGTGCCTGGAGTCAGGGGTGGGCTGAAGCTTTCTTT. It yields the protein CAWSQGWAEAFF.

CDR3 nucleotide sequence: TGTGCCAGCAGCCAGGACAGGGAGGAGACCCAGTACTTC. Translated: CASSQDREETQYF. The chain employs TRBV3-1 (or the pseudogene TRBV3-2) and TRBJ2-5, with 8 bases fitting TRBD1. After removal of 3 bases from V and 5 bases from J, the junction contained 2 bases not matched to a gene. Germline V gene lookup returns CDR1 LGHDT and CDR2 YNNKEL (reference sequence). There are 13 residues in the CDR3.

Notes on this clone: Other DNA sequences in this specimen translate into the identical CDR3. The rearrangement uses TRBV7-2 and TRBJ2-7; no firm D call. The CDR3 runs 11 residues. The ends were cut back, 4 bases at V and 2 bases at J, with 3 bases in the middle. The germline gives CDR1 SGHTA, CDR2 FQGNSA. The CDR3, as DNA: TGTGCCAGCAGCTCCGCCTACGAGCAGTACTTC. Its protein is CASSSAYEQYF.

As to this clone: The same CDR3 arises from other DNA sequences in this sample as well. This chain's CDR3 is CAIRDSSGNTIYF. CDR3 DNA sequence: TGTGCCATCAGGGACAGCTCTGGAAACACCATATATTTT. The V and J genes are TRBV10-3 and TRBJ1-3; D is perhaps TRBD1 (6 bases). The CDR3 has 13 amino acids. CDR1 ENHRY and CDR2 SYGVKD come from the germline V gene. Trimming removed 6 bases from V and 0 bases from J, with 6 bases in between.

This chain uses TRBV6-5 with TRBJ2-5; D call uncertain. The germline gives CDR1 MNHEY, CDR2 SVGAGI. Trimming took off 0 bases at V and 0 bases at J, with 5 bases between the two ends. CDR3 length: 14 amino acids. CDR3 residues: CASSYSANQETQYF. CDR3 sequence (DNA): TGTGCCAGCAGTTACTCCGCGAACCAAGAGACCCAGTACTTC.

The V and J genes are TRBV7-2 and TRBJ1-5; tentative D call: TRBD1 (6 bases). V lost 2 bases to trimming and J lost 0 bases, with 14 bases between them. The germline gives CDR1 SGHTA, CDR2 FQGNSA. The CDR3 totals 17 residues. The CDR3 DNA reads as TGTGCCAGCAGCTTATTGGGGGCCGGCTATAGCAATCAGCCCCAGCATTTT. It yields the protein CASSLLGAGYSNQPQHF.

V gene TRBV7-2 combines with J gene TRBJ2-1; 9 positions agree with TRBD1. The J segment lost 15 bases and the V segment lost 5 bases, leaving 8 bases of the junction unmatched. There are 12 residues in the CDR3. Germline V gene sequence: CDR1 SGHTA, CDR2 FQGNSA. For the CDR3, the DNA is TGTGCCAGCAGCCCCTTCGGGACAGGGCTGTTCTTC. It specifies CASSPFGTGLFF.

V gene TRBV6-4 combines with J gene TRBJ1-6; no clear D gene. The CDR3 length is 13 residues. The V gene's germline CDR1 is MRHNA and CDR2 SNTAGT. V lost 8 bases and J 9 bases, leaving 14 bases between the germline ends. This chain's CDR3 is CASSAAAGSPLHF. CDR3 DNA: TGTGCCAGCTCCGCAGCCGCGGGTTCACCCCTCCACTTT.

Turning to this clone: The same CDR3 arises from other DNA sequences in this sample as well. V and J are TRBV7-2 and TRBJ2-5; 8 bases map to TRBD1. Germline V gene sequence: CDR1 SGHTA, CDR2 FQGNSA. The J segment lost 4 bases and the V segment lost 5 bases, leaving 3 bases of the junction unmatched. This CDR3 spans 13 amino acids. CDR3 residues: CASSRGQGETQYF. CDR3 coding DNA: TGTGCCAGCAGCCGCGGACAGGGAGAGACCCAGTACTTC.

The CDR3, as DNA: TGTGCCAGCAGCTTAGCCGGGTATGAGCAGTTCTTC. Protein sequence: CASSLAGYEQFF. The V and J genes are TRBV7-2 and TRBJ2-1; unclear D gene. The germline V gene has CDR1 SGHTA and CDR2 FQGNSA. Trimming left V 0 bases short and J 8 bases short, with 5 bases between. This CDR3 is built from 12 residues.

This sequence joins TRBV7-2 and TRBJ2-7, with 9 nucleotides matching TRBD2. CDR1 is SGHTA, CDR2 FQGNSA, per germline. Unmatched junction bases numbered 8, after V lost 5 bases and J lost 6 bases. The CDR3 totals 14 residues. The CDR3 protein is CASSAGGARREQYF. In nucleotides, the CDR3 is TGTGCCAGCAGCGCGGGGGGGGCCCGCCGCGAGCAGTACTTC.

There are a few counts of this clone. The chain joins TRBV12-3 or TRBV12-4 to TRBJ2-7, with a possible D match to TRBD2 (5 bases). Trimming removed 3 bases from V and 5 bases from J, with 11 bases in between. This CDR3 contains 13 residues. The CDR3 is CASSLEWENEQYF. DNA for the CDR3: TGTGCCAGCAGTTTGGAATGGGAGAACGAGCAGTACTTC.

The chain recombines TRBV12-5 with TRBJ1-6, with D maybe TRBD1 (6 bases). V gave up 1 base and J gave up 7 bases, with 14 bases separating them. Germline V gives CDR1 LGHNT, CDR2 FRNRAP. CDR3 length equals 16 residues. The CDR3 region is CASGLGTSGENSPLHF. CDR3 sequence (DNA): TGTGCTAGTGGTTTGGGAACCTCAGGGGAAAATTCACCCCTCCACTTT.

This clone was observed a single time. The V call is TRBV27, the J call TRBJ1-2, with a weak D call TRBD1 (5 bases). The V gene's germline CDR1 is MNHEY and CDR2 SMNVEV (reference sequence). The CDR3 totals 13 residues. With 3 bases removed from V and 4 bases from J, the gap between germline ends came to 9 bases. The CDR3 region has the DNA TGTGCCAGCAGTTTCCGTACAGGCTATGGCTACACCTTC. Translation gives CASSFRTGYGYTF.

This chain links TRBV6-5 with TRBJ2-7; D not certain. The V end lost 7 bases, the J end lost 1 base, and 11 bases lay between the germline ends. The CDR3 loop spans 13 amino acids. In germline, CDR1 is MNHEY, CDR2 SVGAGI. CDR3 in amino acids: CASTLPGSYEQYF. The DNA for the CDR3 is TGTGCCAGCACCCTCCCAGGTTCCTACGAGCAGTACTTC.